Listed below are T cell receptor beta chains from one sample, sequenced in a study of post-analysis software for immune sequencing data. TCRdb processed the PCR reads anew with MiXCR; each CDR3 protein has one entry. The sample consists of fewer than 850,000 distinct CDR3 sequences, around 45% of them appearing once. Sequenced input: blood. All receptors derive from a girl aged 5-17 years with multiple sclerosis. Each CDR3 is given with its conserved first and last residue. A D gene is named only where the DNA matches it firmly. For some rows the clone size is stated as once, few or many, or as a class when expanded; others skip it.

clone_size,d_call,j_call,v_call,cdr3_nt,cdr3_aa
.,TRBD2,TRBJ2-1,TRBV15,TGTGCCACCAGCAGAGAGCCCCTCGGACTAGCGGGAGGGCCAGTGCAGTTCTTC,CATSREPLGLAGGPVQFF
few,TRBD1,TRBJ2-7,TRBV7-2,TGTGCCAGCAGCTTAAGGACAGGGTTCTACGAGCAGTACTTC,CASSLRTGFYEQYF
few,.,TRBJ2-3,TRBV10-3,TGTGCCATCAGTGGGGCGCGGGACGGAGCAGATACGCAGTATTTT,CAISGARDGADTQYF
.,TRBD1,TRBJ2-1,TRBV6-1,TGTGCCAGCAGTGAAATCACACAGGGGGCGCATCACAATGAGCAGTTCTTC,CASSEITQGAHHNEQFF
.,TRBD1,TRBJ1-5,TRBV20-1,TGCAGTGCTAGGGCCGGGACAGGGATCAATCAGCCCCAGCATTTT,CSARAGTGINQPQHF
.,TRBD2,TRBJ2-7,TRBV29-1,TGCAGCGTCTACGGGACTAGCGACACCTACGAGCAGTACTTC,CSVYGTSDTYEQYF
.,.,TRBJ2-5,TRBV20-1,TGCAGTGCTAGGGGCCCCGGACAGACGTACCAAGAGACCCAGTACTTC,CSARGPGQTYQETQYF
.,TRBD2,TRBJ2-1,TRBV20-1,TGCAGTGCTAGTGGGACTAGCGGGAGGTACAATGAGCAGTTCTTC,CSASGTSGRYNEQFF
few,TRBD2,TRBJ2-3,TRBV4-3,TGCGCCAGCAGCCAAGAGCCTAGCGGGGGTTCAGATACGCAGTATTTT,CASSQEPSGGSDTQYF
few,.,TRBJ2-7,TRBV20-1,TGCAGTGCTAGAGATCGTACAGGGTTTGGCTACGAGCAGTACTTC,CSARDRTGFGYEQYF
.,TRBD2,TRBJ2-3,TRBV7-9,TGTGCCAGCAGCTTAGTTGTGGGACTAGGGTATTTT,CASSLVVGLGYF
.,.,TRBJ2-7,TRBV5-1,TGCGCCAGCAGCTTTTCGACTGTCTACGAGCAGTACTTC,CASSFSTVYEQYF
.,.,TRBJ1-2,TRBV7-8,TGTGCCAGCAGCTTTGGGGGAGAGCTTAACTATGGCTACACCTTC,CASSFGGELNYGYTF
many,.,TRBJ2-1,TRBV29-1,TGCAGCGTTGAAGGACTGGATCCGGAGCAGTTCTTC,CSVEGLDPEQFF
.,.,TRBJ2-7,TRBV6-1,TGTGCCAGCAGAGGCGGGACTGAGCTCTACGAGCAGTACTTC,CASRGGTELYEQYF
.,.,TRBJ2-1,TRBV7-8,TGTGCCAGCAGCTTCGTATCCTCCGACAATGAGCAGTTCTTC,CASSFVSSDNEQFF
.,.,TRBJ2-7,TRBV7-9,TGTGCCAGCAGCTTAGGAACAGGGCTAGAATACGAGCAGTACTTC,CASSLGTGLEYEQYF
few,.,TRBJ2-6,TRBV5-6,TGTGCCAGCAGCCCCGGGTTCTTCTCTGGGGCCAACGTCCTGACTTTC,CASSPGFFSGANVLTF
.,TRBD2,TRBJ2-7,TRBV28,TGTGCCAGCAGGCCCCCGGGACTAGCGGGAGCCTGGTACTTC,CASRPPGLAGAWYF
.,.,TRBJ2-5,TRBV2,TGTGCCAGCAATGACGGGAGAGGGGAGACCCAGTACTTC,CASNDGRGETQYF
.,TRBD2,TRBJ2-7,TRBV20-1,TGCAGTGCTAGAGATAGTACTAGCGGGAGGGTGTCCCACGAGCAGTACTTC,CSARDSTSGRVSHEQYF
.,TRBD2,TRBJ2-1,TRBV6-2/TRBV6-3,TGTGCCAGCAGTTACTCAAATCTGCGGGAGAGGGGTGAGCAGTTCTTC,CASSYSNLRERGEQFF
few,.,TRBJ1-4,TRBV30,TGTGCCTGGAGGAGGCGTACAACTAATGAAAAACTGTTTTTT,CAWRRRTTNEKLFF
.,.,TRBJ1-5,TRBV20-1,TGCAGTGCTATGGGTATCGATCAGCCCCAGCATTTT,CSAMGIDQPQHF
.,.,TRBJ2-2,TRBV7-9,TGTGCCAGCAGCTTAAACCCGAACACCGGGGAGCTGTTTTTT,CASSLNPNTGELFF
.,.,TRBJ2-7,TRBV9,TGTGCCGGCAGCGTACAGCCAGGGGAAACCTACGAGCAGTACTTC,CAGSVQPGETYEQYF
few,TRBD2,TRBJ2-5,TRBV14,TGTGCCAGCAGCCAAGCGGGAGGCCTGCGGGAGACCCAGTACTTC,CASSQAGGLRETQYF
many,.,TRBJ1-2,TRBV29-1,TGCAGCGTTGCCCCCGGGGGACTATATGGCTACACCTTC,CSVAPGGLYGYTF
few,.,TRBJ2-7,TRBV9,TGTGCCAGCAGCGTAGTGGGTGTGGAGGGGGTCCACGAGCAGTACTTC,CASSVVGVEGVHEQYF
.,.,TRBJ2-7,TRBV29-1,TGCAGCGTTTGGGGTGGATCCTCCTCCTCCTACGAGCAGTACTTC,CSVWGGSSSSYEQYF
.,TRBD2,TRBJ2-2,TRBV24-1,TGTGCCACAGGACTTCCGGGAGGGAGGAACACCGGGGAGCTGTTTTTT,CATGLPGGRNTGELFF
.,.,TRBJ1-5,TRBV12-3/TRBV12-4,TGTGCCAGCAGCTGGGACTTGAGTAATCAGCCCCAGCATTTT,CASSWDLSNQPQHF
few,.,TRBJ2-3,TRBV7-7,TGTGCTAGCAGCCCAAACACCGGGACTTGGGGGACAGATACGCAGTATTTT,CASSPNTGTWGTDTQYF
.,.,TRBJ1-4,TRBV5-1,TGCGCCAGCAGCCCAGACACCTATAATGAAAAACTGTTTTTT,CASSPDTYNEKLFF
few,.,TRBJ1-2,TRBV7-9,TGTGCCAGCAGCTTAAGGGAGGGCTACACCTTC,CASSLREGYTF
.,.,TRBJ2-3,TRBV7-2,TGTGCCAGCAGCCCAGTCCGGGGGACAGATACGCAGTATTTT,CASSPVRGTDTQYF
few,.,TRBJ2-5,TRBV20-1,TGCAGTGCTAGAGTGGCTAGCGCGGAGCAGTACTTC,CSARVASAEQYF
.,.,TRBJ1-5,TRBV6-1,TGTGCCAGCAGCCCCCAAACCGGGACCATCCCTGAGGGGTGGCCCCAGCATTTT,CASSPQTGTIPEGWPQHF
few,.,TRBJ2-1,TRBV20-1,TGCAGTGCTAGCGGGTTCACTGTCAATGAGCAGTTCTTC,CSASGFTVNEQFF
few,.,TRBJ2-5,TRBV29-1,TGCAGCGTCCAGTCGGGACCCAGCCAAGAGACCCAGTACTTC,CSVQSGPSQETQYF
few,TRBD1,TRBJ1-2,TRBV20-1,TGCAGTGCGGAGGGACAGGGGAGAGGAGGCTATGGCTACACCTTC,CSAEGQGRGGYGYTF
.,.,TRBJ2-7,TRBV29-1,TGCAGCGTTCCAGGTCCCCTCCACGAGCAGTACTTC,CSVPGPLHEQYF
few,TRBD2,TRBJ2-1,TRBV12-3/TRBV12-4,TGTGCCAGCAGTCTGACTAGCGGGATTGGGCAGTTCTTC,CASSLTSGIGQFF
once,.,TRBJ2-3,TRBV29-1,TGCAACGTTGGACGAGCGGCTAGCACAGATACGCAGTATTTT,CNVGRAASTDTQYF
.,.,TRBJ2-1,TRBV20-1,TGCAGTGCTAGAGCCCGGGACCATGAGCAGTTCTTC,CSARARDHEQFF
.,TRBD2,TRBJ2-1,TRBV30,TGTGCCTGGAGTTCTAGCGGGGCGAACAATGAGCAGTTCTTC,CAWSSSGANNEQFF
.,.,TRBJ2-5,TRBV5-1,TGCGCCAGCAGCCGAACGGGAAGGGATTCAGAGACCCAGTACTTC,CASSRTGRDSETQYF
few,.,TRBJ2-5,TRBV7-9,TGTGCCAGCAGCGCGTCAATGGTCAGGGAGACCCAGTACTTC,CASSASMVRETQYF
.,TRBD1,TRBJ2-5,TRBV10-3,TGTGCCATCAGTGCACAGGGGGTTTGGGAGACCCAGTACTTC,CAISAQGVWETQYF